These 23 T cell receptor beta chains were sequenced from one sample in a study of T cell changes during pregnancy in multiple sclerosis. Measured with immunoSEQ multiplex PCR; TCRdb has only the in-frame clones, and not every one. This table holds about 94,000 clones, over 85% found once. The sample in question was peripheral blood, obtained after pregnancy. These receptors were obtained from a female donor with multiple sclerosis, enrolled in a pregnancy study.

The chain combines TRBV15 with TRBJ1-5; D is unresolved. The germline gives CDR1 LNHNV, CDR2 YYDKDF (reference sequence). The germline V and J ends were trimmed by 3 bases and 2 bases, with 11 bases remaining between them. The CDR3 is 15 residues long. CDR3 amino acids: CATSSAGRGNQPQHF. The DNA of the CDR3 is TGTGCCACCAGCAGTGCGGGGAGAGGCAATCAGCCCCAGCATTTT.

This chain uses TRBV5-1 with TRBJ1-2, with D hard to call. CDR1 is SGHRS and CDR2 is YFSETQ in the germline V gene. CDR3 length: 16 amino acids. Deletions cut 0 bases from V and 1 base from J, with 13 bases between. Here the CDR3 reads CASSLESDGLNYGYTF. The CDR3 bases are TGCGCCAGCAGCTTGGAATCCGACGGACTTAACTATGGCTACACCTTC.

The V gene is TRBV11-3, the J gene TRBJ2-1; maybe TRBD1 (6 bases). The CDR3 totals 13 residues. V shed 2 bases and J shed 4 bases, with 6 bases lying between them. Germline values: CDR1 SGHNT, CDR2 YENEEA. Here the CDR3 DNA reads TGTGCCAGCAGCTTAACAGGGTACAATGAGCAGTTCTTC. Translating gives CASSLTGYNEQFF.

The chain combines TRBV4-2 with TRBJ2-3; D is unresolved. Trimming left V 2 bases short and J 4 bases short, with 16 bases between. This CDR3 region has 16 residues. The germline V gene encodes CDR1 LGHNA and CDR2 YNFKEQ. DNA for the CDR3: TGTGCCAGCAGCCAATCGCCGGGTTTGTCGGCAGATACGCAGTATTTT. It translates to CASSQSPGLSADTQYF.

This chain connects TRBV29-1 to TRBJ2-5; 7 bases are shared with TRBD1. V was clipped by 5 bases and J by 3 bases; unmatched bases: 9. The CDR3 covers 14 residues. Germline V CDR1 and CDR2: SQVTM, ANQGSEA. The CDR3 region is CSVPAGTAEETQYF. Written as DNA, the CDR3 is TGCAGCGTTCCGGCCGGGACAGCTGAAGAGACCCAGTACTTC.

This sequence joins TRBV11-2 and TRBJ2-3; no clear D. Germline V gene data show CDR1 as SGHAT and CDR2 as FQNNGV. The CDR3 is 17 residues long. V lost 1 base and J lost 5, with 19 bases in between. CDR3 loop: CASSLAHTNYIGDTQYF. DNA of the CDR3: TGTGCCAGCAGCTTAGCCCACACGAACTATATAGGAGATACGCAGTATTTT.

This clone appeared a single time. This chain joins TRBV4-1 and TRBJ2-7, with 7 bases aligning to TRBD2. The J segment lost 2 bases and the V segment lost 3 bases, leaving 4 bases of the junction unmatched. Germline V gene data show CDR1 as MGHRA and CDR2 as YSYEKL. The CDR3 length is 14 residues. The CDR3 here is CASSHERGPYEQYF. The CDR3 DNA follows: TGCGCCAGCAGCCACGAGCGGGGTCCCTACGAGCAGTACTTC.

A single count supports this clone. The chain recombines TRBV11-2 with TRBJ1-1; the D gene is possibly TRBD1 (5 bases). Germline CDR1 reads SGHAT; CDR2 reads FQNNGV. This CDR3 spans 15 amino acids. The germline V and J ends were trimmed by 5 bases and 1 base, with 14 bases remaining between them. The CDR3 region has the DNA TGTGCCAGCAGCCCCGATGGGGCGTGGAACACTGAAGCTTTCTTT. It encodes CASSPDGAWNTEAFF.

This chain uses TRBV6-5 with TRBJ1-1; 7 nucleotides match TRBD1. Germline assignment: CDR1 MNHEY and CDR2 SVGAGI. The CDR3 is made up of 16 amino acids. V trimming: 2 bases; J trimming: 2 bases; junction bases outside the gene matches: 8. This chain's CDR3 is CASSYRQGLKNTEAFF. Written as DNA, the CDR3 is TGTGCCAGCAGTTACCGACAGGGTTTGAAAAACACTGAAGCTTTCTTT.

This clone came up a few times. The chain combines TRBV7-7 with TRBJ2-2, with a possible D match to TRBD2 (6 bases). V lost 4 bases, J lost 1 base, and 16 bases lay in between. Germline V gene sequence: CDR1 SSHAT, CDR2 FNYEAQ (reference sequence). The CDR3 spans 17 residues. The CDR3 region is CASSSLSGVRNTGELFF. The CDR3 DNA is TGTGCCAGCAGCTCATTATCGGGAGTGAGGAACACCGGGGAGCTGTTTTTT.

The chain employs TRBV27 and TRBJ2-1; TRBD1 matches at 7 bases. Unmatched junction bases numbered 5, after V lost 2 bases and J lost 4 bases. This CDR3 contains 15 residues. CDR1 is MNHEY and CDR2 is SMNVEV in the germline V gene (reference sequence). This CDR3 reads CASSLRDRVYNEQFF. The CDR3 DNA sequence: TGTGCCAGCAGTTTAAGGGACAGAGTTTACAATGAGCAGTTCTTC.

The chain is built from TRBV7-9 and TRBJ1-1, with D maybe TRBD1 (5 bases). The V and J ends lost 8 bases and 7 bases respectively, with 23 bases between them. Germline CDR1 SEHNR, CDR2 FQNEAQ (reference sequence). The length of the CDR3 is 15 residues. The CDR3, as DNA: TGTGCCAGCTTCTCTTTTGGTGACAGTCTTCTTGAAGCTTTCTTT. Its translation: CASFSFGDSLLEAFF.

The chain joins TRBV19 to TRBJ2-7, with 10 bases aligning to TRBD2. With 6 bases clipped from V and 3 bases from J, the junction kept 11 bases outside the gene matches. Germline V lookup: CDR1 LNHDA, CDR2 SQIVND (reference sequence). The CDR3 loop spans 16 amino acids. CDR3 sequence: CASRTKASSGSYEQYF. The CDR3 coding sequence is TGTGCCAGTAGGACCAAGGCTTCTAGCGGGAGCTACGAGCAGTACTTC.

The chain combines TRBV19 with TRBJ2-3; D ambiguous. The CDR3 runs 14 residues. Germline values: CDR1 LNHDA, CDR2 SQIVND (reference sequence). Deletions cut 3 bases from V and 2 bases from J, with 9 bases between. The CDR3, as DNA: TGTGCCAGTAGTATTTATCTCTACACAGATACGCAGTATTTT. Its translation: CASSIYLYTDTQYF.

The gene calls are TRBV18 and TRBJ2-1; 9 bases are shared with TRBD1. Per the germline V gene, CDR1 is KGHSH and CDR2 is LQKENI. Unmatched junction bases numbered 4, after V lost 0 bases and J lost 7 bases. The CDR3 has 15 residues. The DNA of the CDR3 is TGTGCCAGCTCACCACCGGACAGGGGTAGGAATGAGCAGTTCTTC. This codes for CASSPPDRGRNEQFF.

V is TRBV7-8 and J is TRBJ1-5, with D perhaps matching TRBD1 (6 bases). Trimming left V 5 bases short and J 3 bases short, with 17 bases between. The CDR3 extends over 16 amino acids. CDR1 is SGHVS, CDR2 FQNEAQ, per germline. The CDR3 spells CASSPLGQTVNQPQHF. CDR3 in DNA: TGTGCCAGCAGCCCGTTAGGACAGACCGTCAATCAGCCCCAGCATTTT. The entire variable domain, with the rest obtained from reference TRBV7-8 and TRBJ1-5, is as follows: GAGVSQSPRYKVAKRGQDVALRCDPISGHVSLFWYQQALGQGPEFLTYFQNEAQLDKSGLPSDRFFAERPEGSVSTLKIQRTQQEDSAVYLCASSPLGQTVNQPQHFGDGTRLSIL.

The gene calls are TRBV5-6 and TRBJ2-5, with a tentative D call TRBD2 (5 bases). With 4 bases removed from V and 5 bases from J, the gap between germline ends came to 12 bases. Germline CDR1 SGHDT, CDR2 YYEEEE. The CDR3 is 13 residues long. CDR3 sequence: CASSTTRSETQYF. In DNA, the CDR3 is TGTGCCAGCAGCACTACTAGAAGTGAGACCCAGTACTTC.

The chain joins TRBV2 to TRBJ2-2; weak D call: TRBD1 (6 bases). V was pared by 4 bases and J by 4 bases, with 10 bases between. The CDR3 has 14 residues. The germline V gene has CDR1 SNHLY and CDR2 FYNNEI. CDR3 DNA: TGTGCCAGCAGTGTTGACAGGTCCACCGGGGAGCTGTTTTTT. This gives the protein CASSVDRSTGELFF.

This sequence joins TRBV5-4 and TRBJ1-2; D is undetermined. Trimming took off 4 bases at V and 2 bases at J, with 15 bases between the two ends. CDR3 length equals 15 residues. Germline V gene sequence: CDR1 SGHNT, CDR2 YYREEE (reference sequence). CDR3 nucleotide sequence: TGTGCCAGCAGCCAAAGTGGCGGTTTAAACTATGGCTACACCTTC. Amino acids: CASSQSGGLNYGYTF.

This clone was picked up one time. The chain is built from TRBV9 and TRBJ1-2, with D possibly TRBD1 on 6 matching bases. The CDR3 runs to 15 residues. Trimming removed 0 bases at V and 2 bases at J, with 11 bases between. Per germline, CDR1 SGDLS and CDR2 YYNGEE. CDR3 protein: CASSVEHRVNYGYTF. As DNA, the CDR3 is TGTGCCAGCAGCGTAGAGCACAGGGTAAACTATGGCTACACCTTC.

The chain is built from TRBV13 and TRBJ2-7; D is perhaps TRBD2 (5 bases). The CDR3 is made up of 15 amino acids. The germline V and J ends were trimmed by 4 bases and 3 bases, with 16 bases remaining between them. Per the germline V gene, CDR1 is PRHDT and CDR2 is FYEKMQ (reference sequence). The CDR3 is CASSYRRGSYYEQYF. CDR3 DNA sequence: TGTGCCAGCAGCTACCGTCGGGGTTCCTACTACGAGCAGTACTTC. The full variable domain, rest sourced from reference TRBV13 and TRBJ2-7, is AAGVIQSPRHLIKEKRETATLKCYPIPRHDTVYWYQQGPGQDPQFLISFYEKMQSDKGSIPDRFSAQQFSDYHSELNMSSLELGDSALYFCASSYRRGSYYEQYFGPGTRLTVT.

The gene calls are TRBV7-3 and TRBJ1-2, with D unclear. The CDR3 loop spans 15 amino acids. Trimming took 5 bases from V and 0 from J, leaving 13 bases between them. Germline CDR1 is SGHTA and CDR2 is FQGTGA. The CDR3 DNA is TGTGCCAGCAGCCTACAACCGACATCTAACTATGGCTACACCTTC. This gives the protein CASSLQPTSNYGYTF. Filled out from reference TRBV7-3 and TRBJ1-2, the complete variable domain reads GAGVSQTPSNKVTEKGKYVELRCDPISGHTALYWYRQSLGQGPEFLIYFQGTGAADDSGLPNDRFFAVRPEGSVSTLKIQRTERGDSAVYLCASSLQPTSNYGYTFGSGTRLTVV.

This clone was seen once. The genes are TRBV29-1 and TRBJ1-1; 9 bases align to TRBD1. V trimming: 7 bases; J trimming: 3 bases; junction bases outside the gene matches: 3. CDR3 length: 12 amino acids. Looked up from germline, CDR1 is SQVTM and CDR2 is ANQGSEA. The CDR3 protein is CSADRGDTEAFF. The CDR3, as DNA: TGCAGCGCAGACAGGGGGGACACTGAAGCTTTCTTT.